This entry lists 9 T cell receptor beta chains sequenced from one sample in a study of blood T cell repertoires in COVID-19. Clones were sequenced by immunoSEQ multiplex PCR, and TCRdb holds only the in-frame ones, with some missing. The sample has around 250,000 clones, roughly 88% seen once. Sequencing was done on a sample of PBMCs or T cells enriched from blood (not recorded which). These receptor sequences come from a woman aged 45-65 years who had recovered from COVID-19.

V usage is TRBV19 and J usage is TRBJ2-1, with 15 bases aligning to TRBD2. The CDR3 sequence is 17 residues long. V gave up 5 bases and J gave up 4 bases; unmatched junction bases: 6. Germline CDR1 reads LNHDA; CDR2 reads SQIVND (reference sequence). This CDR3 is CASSPGGLAGGYNEQFF. CDR3 in DNA: TGTGCCAGTAGTCCCGGAGGACTAGCGGGGGGGTACAATGAGCAGTTCTTC.

V is TRBV18 and J is TRBJ1-5; D may be TRBD1 (5 bases). Trimming took off 0 bases at V and 0 bases at J, with 12 bases between the two ends. Germline loops: CDR1 KGHSH, CDR2 LQKENI. The CDR3 runs 17 residues. In DNA, the CDR3 is TGTGCCAGCTCACCACCGGGTAGGGGCGGTAGCAATCAGCCCCAGCATTTT. Translating it yields CASSPPGRGGSNQPQHF.

Note on this clone: This CDR3 is also generated by other DNA sequences in the sample. The chain joins TRBV28 to TRBJ2-7; 7 bases fit TRBD2. Germline-derived CDR1 and CDR2 are MDHEN and SYDVKM. V lost 5 bases, J lost 3 bases, and 4 bases stayed unmatched. The CDR3 is made up of 13 amino acids. The CDR3 DNA reads TGTGCCAGCAGTCCCGGCGGGGGCTACGAGCAGTACTTC. The encoded protein is CASSPGGGYEQYF.

Details on this clone: The junction differs from germline at one of its ends, possibly a read error. The genes are TRBV7-7 and TRBJ2-1; possible D gene TRBD2, 5 bases. The CDR3 is made up of 13 amino acids. Germline values: CDR1 SSHAT, CDR2 FNYEAQ (reference sequence). The CDR3 region has the DNA TGTGCTAGCAGCTCCGACTACTACAATGAGCAGTTCTTC. Translation: CASSSDYYNEQFF.

The V and J genes are TRBV19 and TRBJ1-5; perhaps TRBD1 as D (5 bases). V gave up 3 bases and J gave up 5 bases, with 11 bases separating them. The CDR3 is made up of 14 amino acids. The V gene's germline CDR1 is LNHDA and CDR2 SQIVND (reference sequence). The CDR3 protein is CASSIMTVDQPQHF. The CDR3 DNA sequence: TGTGCCAGTAGTATTATGACAGTTGATCAGCCCCAGCATTTT. Combining the CDR3 with reference TRBV19 and TRBJ1-5 gives the whole variable domain DGGITQSPKYLFRKEGQNVTLSCEQNLNHDAMYWYRQDPGQGLRLIYYSQIVNDFQKGDIAEGYSVSREKKESFPLTVTSAQKNPTAFYLCASSIMTVDQPQHFGDGTRLSIL.

The chain links TRBV7-2 to TRBJ1-5; the D is unclear. The length of the CDR3 is 14 residues. The germline V gene encodes CDR1 SGHTA and CDR2 FQGNSA. V was shortened by 2 bases and J by 1 base, with 6 bases between the two germline ends. The CDR3 DNA is TGTGCCAGCAGCTTACTTGCGAGCAATCAGCCCCAGCATTTT. Protein sequence: CASSLLASNQPQHF.

In this sample, this clone turned up once. The chain joins TRBV6-5 to TRBJ1-5, with 9 nucleotides matching TRBD1. This CDR3 comprises 15 residues. V shed 8 bases, J shed 1 base, and the junction held 6 bases outside the gene matches. Per the germline V gene, CDR1 is MNHEY and CDR2 is SVGAGI. CDR3 nucleotide sequence: TGTGCCAGCGGCCCGGGACAGGGAAGCAATCAGCCCCAGCATTTT. Translated, it gives CASGPGQGSNQPQHF.

This clone occurred once. The CDR3 loop is CATGGGDILGGYTF. CDR3 DNA: TGTGCCACTGGGGGGGGTGATATTCTTGGTGGCTACACCTTC. J is TRBJ1-2 and V is TRBV10-3; maybe TRBD1 (5 bases). Germline V gene data show CDR1 as ENHRY and CDR2 as SYGVKD. Deletions cut 10 bases from V and 7 bases from J, with 22 bases between. The CDR3 sequence is 14 residues long.

This chain links TRBV6-6 with TRBJ2-1; TRBD1 is a possible D gene (6 bases). CDR1 is MNHNY, CDR2 SVGAGI, per germline (reference sequence). The CDR3 runs to 12 residues. Trimming cost V 1 base and J 9 bases, with 7 bases left between them. The CDR3 DNA reads as TGTGCCAGCAGTTACTTGGGGGCTGAGCAGTTCTTC. Translating it yields CASSYLGAEQFF.